The rows below give T cell receptor beta chains drawn from one sample of a study of T cells expressing NK-cell markers. Reprocessing the 5' RACE reads, TCRdb reports a single entry for every CDR3 protein and omits DNA. The sample table includes 250,000 or so distinct CDR3 sequences. The sample consisted of blood T cells: a sorted CD56 or NKG2C T cell subset, CD4+ or CD8+ T cells, or bulk PBMC T cells (not recorded which). The receptors shown here come from a woman between 18 and 70 years old in good health. CDR3s include the opening cysteine and the closing phenylalanine or tryptophan.

V gene	J gene	CDR3 length	CDR3 protein
TRBV12-3/TRBV12-4	TRBJ2-3	14	CASSPSGVTDTQYF
TRBV6-2/TRBV6-3	TRBJ2-7	13	CASSYALGGEQYF
TRBV7-2	TRBJ2-2	17	CASTTLGVSANTGELFF
TRBV6-5	TRBJ1-1	12	CASNAVRGEAFF
TRBV4-3	TRBJ2-3	15	CASSPRLEITDTQHF
TRBV7-2	TRBJ1-3	15	CASSLSGGAGNTIYF
TRBV7-9	TRBJ2-7	14	CASQPGTGAGEQYF
TRBV12-3/TRBV12-4	TRBJ2-1	14	CASRHRTSIDEQFF
TRBV6-5	TRBJ2-5	17	CASSNFGDFGRLETQYF
TRBV7-8	TRBJ2-1	17	CASSLVRSLYNRNEQFF
TRBV5-6	TRBJ2-2	15	CASTEAGTGTGELFF
TRBV14	TRBJ2-2	16	CASSRRSASPTGELFF
TRBV12-3/TRBV12-4	TRBJ2-6	15	CASSTGGAGANVLTF
TRBV20-1	TRBJ1-4	13	CSGKQGAGEKLFF
TRBV7-6	TRBJ2-3	14	CASSLEPMGDTQYF
TRBV5-6	TRBJ2-5	13	CASSFTRAETQYF
TRBV30	TRBJ2-2	13	CAWSVLPPGELFF
TRBV29-1	TRBJ1-1	13	CSYTGGGSTEAFF
TRBV7-2	TRBJ2-7	12	CASQGGSYEQYF
TRBV12-3/TRBV12-4	TRBJ1-1	13	CASTRDLYTEAFF
TRBV6-1	TRBJ2-5	14	CASRWGVQGETQYF
TRBV30	TRBJ2-3	13	CAWSRGAGDTQYF
TRBV4-2	TRBJ2-5	13	CASSQGARETQYF
TRBV20-1	TRBJ2-1	16	CSARVQGAALYNEQFF
TRBV20-1	TRBJ2-1	17	CSARAPPGSGYYNEQFF
TRBV7-3	TRBJ2-2	15	CASSTGGANTGELFF
TRBV6-1	TRBJ2-2	15	CASTRSQGATGELFF
TRBV7-9	TRBJ2-3	13	CASSFSEGDTQYF
TRBV15	TRBJ2-1	14	CATSSSGGRDEQFF
TRBV7-2	TRBJ2-1	11	CASSLAWEQFF
TRBV7-2	TRBJ1-1	14	CASSTRTGGTEAFF
TRBV29-1	TRBJ1-4	12	CSVEGDDEKLFF
TRBV20-1	TRBJ2-7	12	CSATERLDEQYF
TRBV11-2	TRBJ1-4	15	CASSLGWGTNEKLFF
TRBV20-1	TRBJ2-7	13	CSARKDASYEQYF
TRBV15	TRBJ2-1	18	CATSRGGGLAGPYNEQFF
TRBV4-1	TRBJ2-7	21	CASSQDPPTSGRRGTNYEQYF
TRBV5-1	TRBJ2-5	13	CASSPGVAETQYF
TRBV7-8	TRBJ1-4	16	CASSPGTVSTNEKLFF
TRBV20-1	TRBJ2-1	15	CSASQTSGGNYEQFF
TRBV9	TRBJ1-1	12	CASSLAGTEAFF
TRBV5-5	TRBJ1-2	15	CASSLGTAVNYGYTF
TRBV6-2/TRBV6-3	TRBJ1-1	12	CASSLDPMKAFF
TRBV20-1	TRBJ2-1	12	CSASHPVNEQFF
TRBV6-2/TRBV6-3	TRBJ2-3	15	CASSYVGQGADTQYF
TRBV5-1	TRBJ2-1	17	CASSIQAGTSGYNEQFF
TRBV18	TRBJ1-1	14	CASSPQGRKTEAFF
TRBV20-1	TRBJ2-3	15	CSARPQTKSTDTQYF
TRBV28	TRBJ2-5	16	CASSLSAGGLQETQYF